The clone carrying this T cell receptor (beta chain) has just one count. The source of the sample is a study of T cells in localized non-small cell lung cancer. V lost 3 bases to trimming and J lost 0 bases, with 8 bases between them. Germline V gives CDR1 GTSNPN, CDR2 SVGIG (reference sequence). There are 13 residues in the CDR3. This table comes from immunoSEQ multiplex PCR, and its TCRdb copy is limited to in-frame clones, with some not included. The table includes about 23,000 clones, 85% to 90% detected once. J is TRBJ1-1 and V is TRBV30, with D hard to call. The sequencing used peripheral blood, collected before any cancer treatment. The clonotype was recovered from a male donor at least 60 years old with stage I lung adenocarcinoma. The CDR3 here is CAWSGGMNTEAFF. The CDR3 nucleotides are TGTGCCTGGAGCGGAGGTATGAACACTGAAGCTTTCTTT.